This T cell receptor (beta chain) was retrieved from a study of cytomegalovirus exposure and HLA in healthy donors. Study conclusions and caveats: TCR beta V- and J-gene trimming, according to a later analysis, was linked to a missense DCLRE1C variant. Later, an analysis found that common viral pathogens appeared to be linked with several of the most significant clusters. The HLA-A and HLA-B alleles of most subjects were reportedly predicted accurately from TCR beta sequences.

PCR employed 60 Vbeta and 13 Jbeta primers. Using immunoSEQ multiplex PCR, the repertoire was profiled, and TCRdb retains in-frame clones only, with some absent. The data contain about 93,000 clones, about 80% of them seen just once; the ten biggest clones take up 0.57%. Remarks on this clone: Antigen unknown.

The germline gives CDR1 SNHLY, CDR2 FYNNEI. The CDR3 spans 13 residues. The V segment lost 7 bases and the J segment 6 bases; nucleotides outside the gene matches: 8. The sequence was collected from a man aged 25-40 years in good health and CMV-seronegative. The sample comprised PBMCs. The genes are TRBV2 and TRBJ1-2; 7 nucleotides align to TRBD1. The CDR3 nucleotides read TGTGCCAGCATGGCAGGGGGTTATGATGGCTACACCTTC. Encoded protein: CASMAGGYDGYTF.